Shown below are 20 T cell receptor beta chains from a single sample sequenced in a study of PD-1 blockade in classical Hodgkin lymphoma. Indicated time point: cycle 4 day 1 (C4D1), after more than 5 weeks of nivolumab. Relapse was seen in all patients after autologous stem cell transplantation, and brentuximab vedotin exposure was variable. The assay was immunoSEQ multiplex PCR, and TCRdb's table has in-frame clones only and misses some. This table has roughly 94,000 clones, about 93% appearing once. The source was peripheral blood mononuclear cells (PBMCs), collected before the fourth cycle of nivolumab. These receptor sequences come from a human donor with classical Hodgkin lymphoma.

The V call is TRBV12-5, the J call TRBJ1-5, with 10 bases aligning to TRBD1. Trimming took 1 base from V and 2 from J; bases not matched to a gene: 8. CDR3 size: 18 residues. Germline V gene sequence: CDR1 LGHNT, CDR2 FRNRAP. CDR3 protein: CASGLETGTGVGNQPQHF. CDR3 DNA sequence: TGTGCTAGTGGTTTGGAAACGGGGACAGGGGTTGGCAATCAGCCCCAGCATTTT.

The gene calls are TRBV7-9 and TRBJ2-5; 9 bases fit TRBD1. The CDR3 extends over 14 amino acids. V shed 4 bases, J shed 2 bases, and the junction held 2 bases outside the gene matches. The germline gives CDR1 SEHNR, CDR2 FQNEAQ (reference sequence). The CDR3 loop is CASSSGTGQETQYF. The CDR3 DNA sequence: TGTGCCAGCAGCTCAGGGACAGGGCAAGAGACCCAGTACTTC.

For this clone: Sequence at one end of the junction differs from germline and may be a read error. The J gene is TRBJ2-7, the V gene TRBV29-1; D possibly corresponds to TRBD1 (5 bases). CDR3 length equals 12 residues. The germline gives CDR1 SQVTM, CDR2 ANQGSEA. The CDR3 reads CSVSPRGYEQCF. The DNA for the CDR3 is TGCAGCGTTAGTCCAAGGGGCTACGAGCAGTGCTTC.

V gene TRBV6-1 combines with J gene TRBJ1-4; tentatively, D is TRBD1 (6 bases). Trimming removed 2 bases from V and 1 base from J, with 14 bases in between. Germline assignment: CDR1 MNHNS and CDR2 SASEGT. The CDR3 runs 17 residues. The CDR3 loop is CASSEWAGVGTNEKLFF. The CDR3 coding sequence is TGTGCCAGCAGTGAATGGGCAGGGGTGGGAACTAATGAAAAACTGTTTTTT.

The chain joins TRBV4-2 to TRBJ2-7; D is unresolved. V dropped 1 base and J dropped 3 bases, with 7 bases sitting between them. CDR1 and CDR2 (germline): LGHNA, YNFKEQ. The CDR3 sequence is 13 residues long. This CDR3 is CASSQALGYEQYF. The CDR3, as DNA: TGTGCCAGCAGCCAAGCCTTGGGCTACGAGCAGTACTTC.

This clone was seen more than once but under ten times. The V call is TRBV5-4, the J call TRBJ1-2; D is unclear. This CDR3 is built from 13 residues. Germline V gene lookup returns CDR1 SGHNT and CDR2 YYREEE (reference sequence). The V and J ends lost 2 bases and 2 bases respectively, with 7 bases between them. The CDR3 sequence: CASSLWNNYGYTF. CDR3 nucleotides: TGTGCCAGCAGCTTATGGAACAACTATGGCTACACCTTC.

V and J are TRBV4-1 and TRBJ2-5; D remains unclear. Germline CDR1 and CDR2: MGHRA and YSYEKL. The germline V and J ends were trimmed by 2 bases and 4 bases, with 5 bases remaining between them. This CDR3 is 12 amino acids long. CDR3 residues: CASSQTGETQYF. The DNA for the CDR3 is TGCGCCAGCAGCCAAACGGGAGAGACCCAGTACTTC.

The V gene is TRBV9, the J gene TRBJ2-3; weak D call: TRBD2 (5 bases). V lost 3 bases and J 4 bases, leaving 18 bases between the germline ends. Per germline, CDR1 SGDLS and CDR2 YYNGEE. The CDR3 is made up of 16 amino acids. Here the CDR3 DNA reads TGTGCCAGCAGCGCTCGGGGTCCCCTCTCAGCAGATACGCAGTATTTT. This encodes CASSARGPLSADTQYF.

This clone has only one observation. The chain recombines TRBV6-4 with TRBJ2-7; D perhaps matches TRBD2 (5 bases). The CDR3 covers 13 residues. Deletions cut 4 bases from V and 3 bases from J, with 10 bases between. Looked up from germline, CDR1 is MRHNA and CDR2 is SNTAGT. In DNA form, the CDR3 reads TGTGCCAGCAGTGTGGGAGACGGCTACGAGCAGTACTTC. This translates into CASSVGDGYEQYF.

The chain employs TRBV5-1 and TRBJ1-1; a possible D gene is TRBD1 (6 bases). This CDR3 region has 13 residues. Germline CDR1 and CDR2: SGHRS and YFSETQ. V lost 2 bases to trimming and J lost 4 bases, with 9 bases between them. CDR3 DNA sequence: TGCGCCAGCAGCTTTCAGGGGACCACTGAAGCTTTCTTT. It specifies CASSFQGTTEAFF.

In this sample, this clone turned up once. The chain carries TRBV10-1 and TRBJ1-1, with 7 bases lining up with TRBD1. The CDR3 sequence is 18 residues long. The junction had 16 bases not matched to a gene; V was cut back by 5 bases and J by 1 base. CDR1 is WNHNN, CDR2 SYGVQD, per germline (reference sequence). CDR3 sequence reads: CASSSHRGETSWNTEAFF. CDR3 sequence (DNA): TGCGCCAGCAGTTCCCACAGGGGAGAGACCTCCTGGAACACTGAAGCTTTCTTT.

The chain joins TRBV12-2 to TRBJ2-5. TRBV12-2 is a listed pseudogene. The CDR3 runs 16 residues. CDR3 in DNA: TGTGCAAGTCGTGGGCCGTTGAGGCGAACCCAAGAGACCCAGTACTTC. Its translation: CASRGPLRRTQETQYF.

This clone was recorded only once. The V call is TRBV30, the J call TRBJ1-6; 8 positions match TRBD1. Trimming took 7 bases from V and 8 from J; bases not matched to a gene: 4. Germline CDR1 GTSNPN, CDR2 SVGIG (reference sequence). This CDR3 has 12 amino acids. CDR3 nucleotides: TGTGCCTCAGGACAGGGTGATTCACCCCTCCACTTT. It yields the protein CASGQGDSPLHF.

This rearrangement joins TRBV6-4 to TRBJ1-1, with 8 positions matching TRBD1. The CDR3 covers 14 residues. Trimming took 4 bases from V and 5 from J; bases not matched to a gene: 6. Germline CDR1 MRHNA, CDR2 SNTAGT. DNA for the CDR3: TGTGCCAGCAGTGCAACAGGGGGGGTGACTGAAGCTTTCTTT. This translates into CASSATGGVTEAFF.

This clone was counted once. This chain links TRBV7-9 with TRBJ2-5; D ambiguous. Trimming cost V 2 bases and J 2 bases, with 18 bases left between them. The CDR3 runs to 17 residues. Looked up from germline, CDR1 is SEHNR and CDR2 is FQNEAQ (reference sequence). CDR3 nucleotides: TGTGCCAGCAGCTTATTCGGTTCTGGACGGCCGCAAGAGACCCAGTACTTC. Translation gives CASSLFGSGRPQETQYF. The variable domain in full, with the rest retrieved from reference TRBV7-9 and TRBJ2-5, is DTGVSQNPRHKITKRGQNVTFRCDPISEHNRLYWYRQTLGQGPEFLTYFQNEAQLEKSRLLSDRFSAERPKGSFSTLEIQRTEQGDSAMYLCASSLFGSGRPQETQYFGPGTRLLVL.

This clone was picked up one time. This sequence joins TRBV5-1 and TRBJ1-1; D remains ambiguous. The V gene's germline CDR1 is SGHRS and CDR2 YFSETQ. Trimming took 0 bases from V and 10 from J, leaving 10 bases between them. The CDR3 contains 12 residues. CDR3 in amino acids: CASSLDLSGAFF. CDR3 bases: TGCGCCAGCAGCTTGGACCTCTCCGGAGCTTTCTTT. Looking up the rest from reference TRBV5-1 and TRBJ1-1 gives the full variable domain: KAGVTQTPRYLIKTRGQQVTLSCSPISGHRSVSWYQQTPGQGLQFLFEYFSETQRNKGNFPGRFSGRQFSNSRSEMNVSTLELGDSALYLCASSLDLSGAFFGQGTRLTVV.

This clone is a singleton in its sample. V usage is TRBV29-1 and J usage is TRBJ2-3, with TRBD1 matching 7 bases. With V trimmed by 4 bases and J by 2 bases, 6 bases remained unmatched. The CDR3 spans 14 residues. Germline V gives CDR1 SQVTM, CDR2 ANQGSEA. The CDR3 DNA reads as TGCAGCGTTGCCCCGACAGGGAACACAGATACGCAGTATTTT. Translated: CSVAPTGNTDTQYF.

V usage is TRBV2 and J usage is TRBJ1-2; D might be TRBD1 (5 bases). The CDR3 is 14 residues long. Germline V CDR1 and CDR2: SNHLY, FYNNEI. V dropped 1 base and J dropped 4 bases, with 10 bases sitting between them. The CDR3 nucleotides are TGTGCCAGCAGTGAAGGGGCAGGGCCCTATGGCTACACCTTC. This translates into CASSEGAGPYGYTF.

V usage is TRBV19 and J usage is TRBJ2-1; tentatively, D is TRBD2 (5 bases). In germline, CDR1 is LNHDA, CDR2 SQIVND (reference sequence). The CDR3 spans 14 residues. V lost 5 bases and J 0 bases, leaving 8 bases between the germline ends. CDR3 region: CASSFGSSYNEQFF. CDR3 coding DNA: TGTGCCAGTAGTTTTGGGAGCTCCTACAATGAGCAGTTCTTC.

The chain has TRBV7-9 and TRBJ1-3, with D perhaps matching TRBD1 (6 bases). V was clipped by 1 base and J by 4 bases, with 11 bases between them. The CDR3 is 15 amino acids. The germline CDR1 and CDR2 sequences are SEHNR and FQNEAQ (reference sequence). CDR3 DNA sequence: TGTGCCAGCAGCTTAGAAGGGGGAGGAGGAAACACCATATATTTT. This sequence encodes CASSLEGGGGNTIYF.